This T cell receptor beta chain appears in the sequencing data of a study of early T cells in non-severe SARS-CoV-2 infection. Overall study context: With bulk RNA from unsorted whole blood as input, sequencing yielded unpaired chains.

At least ten counts were recorded for this clonotype. The V and J ends lost 4 bases and 6 bases, in that order; junction bases with no gene match: 5. This CDR3 has 13 residues. Germline-derived CDR1 and CDR2 are DFQATT and SNEGSKA (reference sequence). TCRdb called the 5' RACE reads again in MiXCR, with one record for every CDR3 protein. This sample yields about 27,000 distinct CDR3 sequences, of which 4% to 5% are seen a single time; more than 5% belongs to the top ten. The chain combines TRBV20-1 with TRBJ1-5, with 8 bases matching TRBD1. The origin of this receptor is an adult who was a healthcare worker with PCR-confirmed SARS-CoV-2 infection or an uninfected control (not recorded which). The source material was whole blood. The CDR3 sequence is CSAMTGDSQPQHF. CDR3 DNA: TGCAGTGCTATGACAGGGGACAGTCAGCCCCAGCATTTT.